What follows are 9 T cell receptor beta chains derived from one specimen sequenced in a study of identical twins (dated by TCRdb to the mid-2010s). The receptor library was made with 5' RACE. The sequencer was an Illumina HiSeq 2000. The public sequencing data were trimmed at Q25 with fastp and processed into clonotypes with MiXCR by TCRdb, which kept only in-frame beta chains. Entries are consolidated by CDR3 protein sequence, retaining the most common genes and DNA. Across this sample there are 250,000 or so distinct CDR3 sequences, with approximately 8.3% seen only once. Less than 4% of the sample belongs to the ten largest clones. These data also formed part of another study, on yellow fever vaccine responses in identical twins.

The sample consisted of CD8+ T cells sorted from blood. Receptor source: a woman between 18 and 30 years old in good health.

The chain joins TRBV28 to TRBJ2-5, with D possibly TRBD1 on 5 matching bases. Per the germline V gene, CDR1 is MDHEN and CDR2 is SYDVKM. The CDR3 is 14 amino acids. Trimming shortened V by 3 bases and J by 2 bases, and 10 bases separated the two germline ends. DNA of the CDR3: TGTGCCAGCAGTTTTCGCAGGGATCAAGAGACCCAGTACTTC. Translation: CASSFRRDQETQYF. The whole variable domain, remainder taken from reference TRBV28 and TRBJ2-5, is DVKVTQSSRYLVKRTGEKVFLECVQDMDHENMFWYRQDPGLGLRLIYFSYDVKMKEKGDIPEGYSVSREKKERFSLILESASTNQTSMYLCASSFRRDQETQYFGPGTRLLVL.

This clonotype was observed many times. The chain is built from TRBV20-1 and TRBJ2-7; perhaps TRBD1 as D (6 bases). CDR1 is DFQATT and CDR2 is SNEGSKA in the germline V gene (reference sequence). The CDR3 totals 16 residues. V was cut by 0 bases and J by 3 bases, with 18 bases left in between. The CDR3 sequence: CSAREFTGQTVYEQYF. In DNA form, the CDR3 reads TGCAGTGCTAGAGAATTTACGGGACAAACTGTCTACGAGCAGTACTTC.

This clonotype came up a few times. V usage is TRBV14 and J usage is TRBJ2-2; D is unresolved. CDR1 is SGHDN and CDR2 is FVKESK in the germline V gene. V shed 2 bases and J shed 2 bases, with 3 bases lying between them. This CDR3 region has 13 residues. The CDR3 loop is CASSQRNTGELFF. Written as DNA, the CDR3 is TGTGCCAGCAGCCAACGTAACACCGGGGAGCTGTTTTTT.

There are many counts of this clonotype. The rearrangement links TRBV12-3 or TRBV12-4 to TRBJ1-1; 7 positions match TRBD1. V dropped 7 bases and J dropped 3; count of bases not matched to a gene: 8. The CDR3 contains 14 residues. The CDR3 DNA is TGTGCCAGCACCAGGACAGGTCCGGACACTGAAGCTTTCTTT. As protein: CASTRTGPDTEAFF.

In this sample, this clonotype turned up a few times. CDR3 amino acids: CASSQEEQVYEQYF. CDR3 sequence (DNA): TGCGCCAGCAGCCAAGAGGAGCAGGTCTACGAGCAGTACTTC. This chain joins TRBV4-3 and TRBJ2-7; no reliable D call. Trimming removed 0 bases at V and 3 bases at J, with 9 bases between. Germline V gene data show CDR1 as LGHNA and CDR2 as YSLEER. The CDR3 extends over 14 amino acids.

The rearrangement joins TRBV27 to TRBJ2-1; unclear D gene. Germline CDR1 reads MNHEY; CDR2 reads SMNVEV (reference sequence). Between the trimmed V and J ends, which lost 6 bases and 2 bases, there was a span of 5 bases. The CDR3 is made up of 12 amino acids. The DNA of the CDR3 is TGTGCCAGCAGACGGACCTACAATGAGCAGTTCTTC. Its protein product is CASRRTYNEQFF.

This clonotype was recorded at least ten times. The chain carries TRBV10-3 and TRBJ2-5, with D possibly being TRBD2 (6 bases). The germline gives CDR1 ENHRY, CDR2 SYGVKD. The V gene lost 6 bases and the J gene lost 1 base, with 9 bases spanning the gap. This CDR3 has 13 amino acids. The CDR3 sequence: CAIREGLQETQYF. For the CDR3, the DNA is TGTGCCATCAGAGAGGGACTCCAAGAGACCCAGTACTTC.

This clonotype was detected a few times. This chain joins TRBV27 and TRBJ2-2; 7 bases align to TRBD1. The CDR3 is made up of 14 amino acids. Germline V gives CDR1 MNHEY, CDR2 SMNVEV (reference sequence). J was trimmed by 4 bases and V by 7 bases; bases with no gene match: 6. The CDR3 DNA follows: TGTGCCAGCACCTGGACAGGAAGCACCGGGGAGCTGTTTTTT. This codes for CASTWTGSTGELFF.

This clonotype came up many times. This chain connects TRBV28 to TRBJ2-7, with no clear D. Germline lookup yields CDR1 MDHEN and CDR2 SYDVKM. V lost 5 bases to trimming and J lost 2 bases, with 7 bases between them. CDR3 length: 12 residues. Here the CDR3 DNA reads TGTGCCAGCAGTAAATCTGCCTACGAGCAGTACTTC. Translated, it gives CASSKSAYEQYF.